This is a list of T cell receptor beta chains from one sample in a study of cytomegalovirus exposure and HLA in healthy donors. TCRdb's table, derived via immunoSEQ multiplex PCR, lists solely in-frame clones and lacks some. The sample data list around 100,000 clones. Sequencing used PBMCs. These receptors originate from a man over 45 in good health and CMV-seronegative. The CDR3 runs from the conserved cysteine through the conserved F or W. The D gene is left open where the match is weak.

>TRBV6-5|TRBJ2-7|TRBD1
CASSYRGGSTYEQYF
TGTGCCAGCAGTTACCGAGGGGGCTCGACCTACGAGCAGTACTTC
>TRBV5-1|TRBJ2-7|.
CASSPQLVNEQYF
TGCGCCAGCAGCCCCCAACTCGTGAACGAGCAGTACTTC
>TRBV5-1|TRBJ2-1|TRBD1
CASSDRDRALDEQFF
TGCGCCAGCAGCGACCGGGACAGGGCTCTCGATGAGCAGTTCTTC
>TRBV27|TRBJ2-3|.
CASSFLTTRTDTQYF
TGTGCCAGCAGTTTTCTAACCACGCGCACAGATACGCAGTATTTT
>TRBV13|TRBJ1-1|TRBD1
CASSLDRGPEAFF
TGTGCCAGCAGCTTGGACAGGGGGCCTGAAGCTTTCTTT
>TRBV5-6|TRBJ2-5|.
CASKTQVGGETQYF
TGTGCCAGCAAGACTCAGGTAGGAGGAGAGACCCAGTACTTC
>TRBV14|TRBJ2-7|TRBD1
CASSPVGQGEQYF
TGTGCCAGCAGTCCCGTGGGACAGGGTGAGCAGTACTTC
>TRBV4-3|TRBJ1-2|.
CASSQATHNYGYTF
TGCGCCAGCAGCCAAGCCACACACAACTATGGCTACACCTTC
>TRBV6-5|TRBJ2-5|.
CASTGRGKETQYF
TGTGCCAGCACAGGCAGGGGTAAAGAGACCCAGTACTTC
>TRBV27|TRBJ2-7|TRBD2
CASKGVSGYSYEQYF
TGTGCCAGCAAAGGCGTTAGCGGGTACTCCTACGAGCAGTACTTC
>TRBV7-9|TRBJ2-7|TRBD2
CASSPRLAGVYEQYF
TGTGCCAGCAGCCCGCGACTAGCGGGAGTGTACGAGCAGTACTTC
>TRBV7-2|TRBJ1-6|.
CASSSQGHLSYNSPLHF
TGTGCCAGCAGTTCCCAGGGACATCTCTCCTATAATTCACCCCTCCACTTT
>TRBV7-9|TRBJ2-3|.
CASSQLSGISGDTQYF
TGTGCCAGCAGCCAACTCTCCGGGATTTCGGGAGATACGCAGTATTTT
>TRBV18|TRBJ2-3|TRBD1
CASSPARVRTGVGRADTQYF
TGTGCCAGCTCACCAGCGCGGGTGAGGACAGGGGTAGGTCGAGCAGATACGCAGTATTTT
>TRBV5-1|TRBJ1-1|.
CASSLPRGEDTEAFF
TGCGCCAGCAGCTTGCCCAGGGGAGAGGACACTGAAGCTTTCTTT
>TRBV20-1|TRBJ2-3|.
CSARRTDTQYF
TGCAGTGCTAGACGTACAGATACGCAGTATTTT
>TRBV5-1|TRBJ2-3|TRBD2
CASSSYLAGGHTDTQYF
TGCGCCAGCAGCTCATATTTAGCGGGGGGCCACACAGATACGCAGTATTTT
>TRBV5-1|TRBJ2-1|.
CASSPGSSYEQFF
TGCGCCAGCAGCCCGGGTTCGAGCTATGAGCAGTTCTTC
>TRBV6-5|TRBJ2-5|.
CASSYNTIQETQYF
TGTGCCAGCAGTTACAACACCATACAAGAGACCCAGTACTTC
>TRBV7-2|TRBJ2-7|TRBD1
CASSYRGTGAYEQYF
TGTGCCAGCAGCTATCGGGGGACAGGGGCCTACGAGCAGTACTTC
>TRBV6-4|TRBJ2-7|TRBD1
CASSDQGQTTYEQYF
TGTGCCAGCAGTGACCAGGGACAGACGACCTACGAGCAGTACTTC
>TRBV9|TRBJ1-1|.
CASSVGDSNTEAFF
TGTGCCAGCAGCGTGGGGGACTCGAACACTGAAGCTTTCTTT
>TRBV7-2|TRBJ2-1|TRBD2
CASSFKLAGSPEQFF
TGTGCCAGCAGCTTTAAGCTAGCGGGGTCCCCTGAGCAGTTCTTC
>TRBV7-3|TRBJ1-1|.
CASRVGPANTEAFF
TGTGCCAGCAGGGTGGGGCCAGCAAACACTGAAGCTTTCTTT
>TRBV11-2|TRBJ1-1|TRBD1
CASSTNRGVTEAFF
TGTGCCAGCAGCACTAACAGGGGAGTAACTGAAGCTTTCTTT
>TRBV20-1|TRBJ2-7|.
CSAEDNEQYF
TGCAGTGCGGAAGACAACGAGCAGTACTTC
>TRBV27|TRBJ1-5|.
CASSPDINQPQHF
TGTGCCAGCAGCCCAGACATTAATCAGCCCCAGCATTTT
>TRBV6-1|TRBJ1-5|TRBD1
CASSEGTGGATSNQPQHF
TGTGCCAGCAGTGAAGGGACAGGGGGCGCGACAAGCAATCAGCCCCAGCATTTT
>TRBV7-2|TRBJ2-5|TRBD1
CASSADRQGLETQYF
TGTGCCAGCAGCGCAGACCGACAGGGCCTAGAGACCCAGTACTTC
>TRBV5-1|TRBJ1-4|.
CASSFGTPGEKLFF
TGCGCCAGCAGCTTCGGGACTCCAGGTGAAAAACTGTTTTTT
>TRBV4-1|TRBJ1-4|.
CASSQRAGGDEKLFF
TGCGCCAGCAGCCAAAGGGCGGGGGGCGATGAAAAACTGTTTTTT
>TRBV2|TRBJ2-1|.
CASSESESSYNEQFF
TGTGCCAGCAGTGAGTCCGAGAGCTCCTACAATGAGCAGTTCTTC
>TRBV25-1|TRBJ1-2|.
CASTGGGRSYGYTF
TGTGCCAGCACGGGCGGAGGGAGGTCCTATGGCTACACCTTC
>TRBV4-1|TRBJ1-1|.
CAGSKRENTEAFF
TGCGCCGGCAGCAAAAGAGAGAACACTGAAGCTTTCTTT
>TRBV7-9|TRBJ2-3|.
CASSLPSEADTQYF
TGTGCCAGCAGCTTACCTAGCGAGGCAGATACGCAGTATTTT
>TRBV30|TRBJ2-1|TRBD2
CAWSGGAVVGILEQFF
TGTGCCTGGAGCGGGGGGGCAGTAGTGGGGATTTTAGAGCAGTTCTTC
>TRBV27|TRBJ2-5|.
CASREGNQETQYF
TGTGCCAGCAGGGAGGGGAACCAAGAGACCCAGTACTTC
>TRBV4-3|TRBJ1-1|TRBD1
CASSRRPGGGTEAFF
TGCGCCAGCAGCCGTCGACCAGGGGGAGGCACTGAAGCTTTCTTT
>TRBV7-2|TRBJ1-5|.
CASSLWWGTNQPQHF
TGTGCCAGCAGCTTATGGTGGGGCACGAATCAGCCCCAGCATTTT
>TRBV18|TRBJ1-3|.
CASSPLQPRDSGNTIYF
TGTGCCAGCTCACCCCTCCAACCGAGGGACTCTGGAAACACCATATATTTT
>TRBV2|TRBJ2-3|TRBD2
CASNILAGVPTDTQYF
TGTGCCAGCAATATACTAGCGGGAGTTCCCACGGATACGCAGTATTTT